Listed here are 10 T cell receptor beta chains from one sample, sequenced in a study of cytomegalovirus exposure and HLA in healthy donors. PCR primers comprised 60 Vbeta and 13 Jbeta primers. Profiled with immunoSEQ multiplex PCR; TCRdb holds only in-frame clones, not every one. The table lists 150,000 to 200,000 clones, with 6.5% in the top ten. Sequencing used PBMCs. Receptors originate from a man aged 30-40 years in good health and CMV-seronegative.

V and J are TRBV6-6 and TRBJ1-2; the match to TRBD1 covers 12 bases. V lost 5 bases and J lost 8; bases outside the gene matches: 9. Germline V gives CDR1 MNHNY, CDR2 SVGAGI (reference sequence). This CDR3 is 15 amino acids long. The CDR3 loop is CASSPTGQGAKGYTF. The CDR3 nucleotides read TGTGCCAGCAGTCCCACGGGACAGGGGGCGAAGGGCTACACCTTC.

This sequence joins TRBV7-8 and TRBJ1-2; D is perhaps TRBD1 (6 bases). The germline CDR1 and CDR2 sequences are SGHVS and FQNEAQ. Trimming cost V 5 bases and J 7 bases, with 20 bases left between them. The CDR3 totals 15 residues. In nucleotides, the CDR3 is TGTGCCAGCAGCCTATCCGGGACACCGACCAGTGGCTACACCTTC. The encoded protein is CASSLSGTPTSGYTF. The variable domain in full, completed from reference TRBV7-8 and TRBJ1-2, reads GAGVSQSPRYKVAKRGQDVALRCDPISGHVSLFWYQQALGQGPEFLTYFQNEAQLDKSGLPSDRFFAERPEGSVSTLKIQRTQQEDSAVYLCASSLSGTPTSGYTFGSGTRLTVV.

This chain joins TRBV7-2 and TRBJ2-3; perhaps TRBD1 as D (5 bases). CDR1 and CDR2 (germline): SGHTA, FQGNSA. This CDR3 spans 14 amino acids. Between the trimmed V and J ends, which lost 1 base and 6 bases, there was a span of 11 bases. CDR3 DNA sequence: TGTGCCAGCAGCTTAGGGGGCCCTGAGGATACGCAGTATTTT. Its translation: CASSLGGPEDTQYF.

The J gene is TRBJ2-3, the V gene TRBV7-2, with a weak D call TRBD2 (5 bases). CDR1 is SGHTA, CDR2 FQGNSA, per germline. The CDR3 contains 15 residues. Trimming removed 5 bases from V and 3 bases from J, with 15 bases in between. In DNA, the CDR3 is TGTGCCAGCAGCAAAATAGCGTGGAGTACAGATACGCAGTATTTT. Translating it yields CASSKIAWSTDTQYF.

V and J are TRBV5-4 and TRBJ1-2; TRBD1 matches 7 bases. CDR1 and CDR2 (germline): SGHNT, YYREEE (reference sequence). V shed 2 bases, J shed 4 bases, and the junction held 2 bases outside the gene matches. The CDR3 runs to 13 residues. CDR3 sequence: CASSLRDSYGYTF. CDR3 DNA: TGTGCCAGCAGCTTAAGGGACAGCTATGGCTACACCTTC.

The genes are TRBV6-5 and TRBJ1-4; D not certain. CDR1 is MNHEY, CDR2 SVGAGI, per germline. V was clipped by 2 bases and J by 6 bases, with 13 bases between them. There are 15 residues in the CDR3. The CDR3 coding sequence is TGTGCCAGCAGTTACAATGGAGGTGGAGATGAAAAACTGTTTTTT. Translating gives CASSYNGGGDEKLFF.

The chain uses TRBV2 and TRBJ2-7, with a tentative D call TRBD2 (5 bases). Trimming shortened V by 5 bases and J by 5 bases, and 16 bases separated the two germline ends. Germline CDR1 is SNHLY and CDR2 is FYNNEI. CDR3 length: 14 residues. The CDR3 loop is CASSTGKVAHEQYF. CDR3 coding DNA: TGTGCCAGCAGTACCGGGAAGGTGGCCCACGAGCAGTACTTC. The entire variable domain, with the rest obtained from reference TRBV2 and TRBJ2-7, is as follows: EPEVTQTPSHQVTQMGQEVILRCVPISNHLYFYWYRQILGQKVEFLVSFYNNEISEKSEIFDDQFSVERPDGSNFTLKIRSTKLEDSAMYFCASSTGKVAHEQYFGPGTRLTVT.

This chain links TRBV27 with TRBJ2-7, with D unresolved. Germline CDR1 MNHEY, CDR2 SMNVEV (reference sequence). This CDR3 contains 13 residues. The V end lost 1 base, the J end lost 6 bases, and 10 bases lay between the germline ends. CDR3 loop: CASSLFNGGEQYF. CDR3 sequence (DNA): TGTGCCAGCAGTTTATTCAACGGTGGCGAGCAGTACTTC.

The V and J genes are TRBV5-1 and TRBJ2-7; 15 bases are a match to TRBD2. Germline-derived CDR1 and CDR2 are SGHRS and YFSETQ. This CDR3 region has 17 residues. J lost 0 bases, V lost 5 bases, and 6 bases had no gene match. CDR3: CASRDGLAGGSSYEQYF. The CDR3 coding sequence is TGCGCCAGCAGGGACGGACTAGCGGGAGGGAGCTCCTACGAGCAGTACTTC.

CDR3: CSVGAGTGVEQYF. The DNA of the CDR3 is TGCAGCGTGGGGGCCGGGACAGGCGTAGAGCAGTACTTC. The chain uses TRBV29-1 and TRBJ2-7; 8 nucleotides match TRBD1. Trimming took 6 bases from V and 7 from J; bases not matched to a gene: 11. The germline V gene encodes CDR1 SQVTM and CDR2 ANQGSEA. CDR3 length: 13 amino acids.